The next 25 T cell receptor beta chains were all read from a single sample in a study of blood T cell repertoires in COVID-19. The table came from immunoSEQ multiplex PCR; TCRdb's copy has only in-frame clones and leaves some out. The sample holds roughly 300,000 clones, around 92% seen once. The sequenced sample consisted of peripheral blood. Receptors originate from a woman aged 30 to 39 with COVID-19, enrolled during active disease.

J is TRBJ1-6 and V is TRBV6-5; no clear D. Germline V gives CDR1 MNHEY, CDR2 SVGAGI. The CDR3 covers 13 residues. V shed 11 bases and J shed 5 bases, with 13 bases lying between them. The CDR3: CAGRGLNNSPLHF. CDR3 DNA sequence: TGTGCCGGGCGAGGGTTAAATAATTCACCCCTCCACTTT.

V usage is TRBV24-1 and J usage is TRBJ2-2, with 8 nucleotides matching TRBD1. The CDR3 has 18 amino acids. Germline trimming cut 1 base from V and 7 bases from J; bases unmatched to any gene: 13. CDR1 KGHDR and CDR2 SFDVKD come from the germline V gene. The CDR3 loop is CATSDFLGQGPPGGELFF. The CDR3 DNA sequence: TGTGCCACCAGTGATTTCCTAGGACAGGGCCCTCCCGGCGGGGAGCTGTTTTTT.

The J gene is TRBJ1-6, the V gene TRBV30; TRBD1 aligns across 9 bases. J was trimmed by 10 bases and V by 3 bases; bases with no gene match: 7. The CDR3 runs 14 residues. Germline CDR1 and CDR2: GTSNPN and SVGIG (reference sequence). The CDR3 protein is CAWSLGQGLSPLHF. DNA for the CDR3: TGTGCCTGGAGCCTCGGACAGGGGCTCTCACCCCTCCACTTT.

The sample holds a few counts of this clone. The chain uses TRBV5-6 and TRBJ1-1, with D possibly TRBD1 on 6 matching bases. The CDR3 loop spans 15 amino acids. Germline V gene lookup returns CDR1 SGHDT and CDR2 YYEEEE. Trimming pared 4 bases from V and 0 bases from J, leaving 13 bases between. For the CDR3, the DNA is TGTGCCAGCAGCCCGGACAGCAAGATGAACACTGAAGCTTTCTTT. Encoded protein: CASSPDSKMNTEAFF.

V is TRBV6-5 and J is TRBJ2-1, with TRBD1 as a possible D gene (5 bases). Trimming removed 6 bases from V and 7 bases from J, with 13 bases in between. Per germline, CDR1 MNHEY and CDR2 SVGAGI. This CDR3 spans 13 amino acids. Here the CDR3 reads CASRSTGKNEQFF. CDR3 nucleotide sequence: TGTGCCAGCAGGAGCACAGGCAAGAATGAGCAGTTCTTC.

V gene TRBV2 combines with J gene TRBJ1-2; D gene uncertain. The CDR3 extends over 13 amino acids. CDR1 is SNHLY and CDR2 is FYNNEI in the germline V gene. V lost 6 bases and J 6 bases, leaving 14 bases between the germline ends. CDR3 coding DNA: TGTGCCAGCAGCGTGAGAGCCGGGGATGGCTACACCTTC. The encoded protein is CASSVRAGDGYTF. Complete variable domain (other parts from reference TRBV2 and TRBJ1-2): EPEVTQTPSHQVTQMGQEVILRCVPISNHLYFYWYRQILGQKVEFLVSFYNNEISEKSEIFDDQFSVERPDGSNFTLKIRSTKLEDSAMYFCASSVRAGDGYTFGSGTRLTVV.

This clone was counted between two and nine times. The chain carries TRBV30 and TRBJ2-7, with a tentative D call TRBD1 (5 bases). The V end was cut by 0 bases, the J end by 2 bases, with 17 bases between. The CDR3 extends over 16 amino acids. Germline CDR1 and CDR2: GTSNPN and SVGIG (reference sequence). The CDR3 loop is CAWSVVKLGDPYEQYV. CDR3 coding DNA: TGTGCCTGGAGTGTAGTGAAATTAGGGGATCCCTACGAGCAGTACGTC.

The chain couples TRBV7-2 to TRBJ2-3; D is possibly TRBD1 (6 bases). The CDR3 extends over 14 amino acids. Germline V gene data show CDR1 as SGHTA and CDR2 as FQGNSA. Trimming left V 6 bases short and J 7 bases short, with 17 bases between. In DNA, the CDR3 is TGTGCCAGCAGTGACAGGACGCGACCAAATACGCAGTATTTT. It specifies CASSDRTRPNTQYF.

The chain is built from TRBV7-2 and TRBJ1-1, with D uncertain. This CDR3 contains 12 residues. V was pared by 5 bases and J by 6 bases, with 10 bases between. Germline V gene data show CDR1 as SGHTA and CDR2 as FQGNSA. This chain's CDR3 is CASSLDTAEAFF. The CDR3 DNA reads TGTGCCAGCAGCCTCGACACGGCTGAAGCTTTCTTT.

V usage is TRBV24-1 and J usage is TRBJ2-2, with D maybe TRBD1 (6 bases). V was trimmed by 0 bases and J by 3 bases, leaving 7 bases between them. The CDR3 runs 15 residues. The germline V gene encodes CDR1 KGHDR and CDR2 SFDVKD. Here the CDR3 DNA reads TGTGCCACCAGTGATTTGGCAGGGGACACCGGGGAGCTGTTTTTT. Protein sequence: CATSDLAGDTGELFF.

This clone has a single count. The V gene is TRBV27, the J gene TRBJ2-1; the D gene is possibly TRBD1 (5 bases). The length of the CDR3 is 16 residues. Germline V CDR1 and CDR2: MNHEY, SMNVEV (reference sequence). V was cut by 5 bases and J by 6 bases, with 20 bases left in between. The CDR3 region is CASSRGPRVSGNEQFF. In DNA form, the CDR3 reads TGTGCCAGCAGTAGGGGTCCCCGGGTATCGGGCAATGAGCAGTTCTTC.

CDR3 nucleotide sequence: TGTGCCAGCAGTTCAATCTCCCAGGGACAGGGGCGTCATGAAGCTTTCTTT. The encoded protein is CASSSISQGQGRHEAFF. The gene calls are TRBV28 and TRBJ1-1, with 10 positions matching TRBD1. From germline, CDR1 is MDHEN and CDR2 SYDVKM. CDR3 length: 17 amino acids. Unmatched junction bases numbered 15, after V lost 4 bases and J lost 7 bases.

The rearrangement uses TRBV5-1 and TRBJ2-3; perhaps TRBD1 as D (6 bases). Germline CDR1 is SGHRS and CDR2 is YFSETQ. V lost 0 bases and J lost 5, with 10 bases in between. The CDR3 sequence is 14 residues long. The CDR3 DNA sequence: TGCGCCAGCAGCTTGGTACAGGGCATAGATACGCAGTATTTT. Encoded protein: CASSLVQGIDTQYF.

The V and J genes are TRBV10-2 and TRBJ1-1; D ambiguous. The CDR3 covers 14 residues. Germline CDR1 is WSHSY and CDR2 is SAAADI. Deletions cut 10 bases from V and 3 bases from J, with 18 bases between. CDR3: CAISRAGSDTEAFF. The CDR3 DNA follows: TGCGCCATTAGCCGGGCAGGTAGCGACACTGAAGCTTTCTTT.

This clone was recorded once. Other nucleotide sequences from this sample produce the same CDR3. The rearrangement links TRBV5-1 to TRBJ2-2; D is perhaps TRBD2 (6 bases). Trimming removed 0 bases at V and 0 bases at J, with 6 bases between. This CDR3 comprises 15 residues. CDR1 and CDR2 (germline): SGHRS, YFSETQ. The CDR3 DNA is TGCGCCAGCAGCTTGGCGGGGGCGAACACCGGGGAGCTGTTTTTT. Translating it yields CASSLAGANTGELFF.

This sequence joins TRBV5-1 and TRBJ1-1, with 9 bases identical to TRBD1. V lost 0 bases and J lost 3; bases outside the gene matches: 3. In germline, CDR1 is SGHRS, CDR2 YFSETQ. The CDR3 is made up of 15 amino acids. DNA for the CDR3: TGCGCCAGCAGCTTGGCCAGGGACAGGGACACTGAAGCTTTCTTT. Translating gives CASSLARDRDTEAFF.

The J gene is TRBJ2-2, the V gene TRBV28; perhaps TRBD2 as D (6 bases). V lost 11 bases and J lost 4, with 11 bases in between. CDR1 and CDR2 from the germline V gene are MDHEN and SYDVKM. The CDR3 has 12 residues. For the CDR3, the DNA is TGTGCCTCCCGGGGAGGCACCGGGGAGCTGTTTTTT. Its protein is CASRGGTGELFF.

This chain joins TRBV3-1 (or the pseudogene TRBV3-2) and TRBJ1-2; 10 bases align to TRBD1. Germline CDR1 reads LGHDT; CDR2 reads YNNKEL (reference sequence). With V trimmed by 8 bases and J by 6 bases, 6 bases remained unmatched. The CDR3 runs to 13 residues. The DNA of the CDR3 is TGTGCCAGCGGGAGACAGGGGGCACATGGCTACACCTTC. Translating it yields CASGRQGAHGYTF.

The chain links TRBV6-2 or TRBV6-3 to TRBJ2-5; TRBD2 matches at 9 bases. The germline CDR1 and CDR2 sequences are MNHEY and SVGEGT. V dropped 6 bases and J dropped 5; count of bases not matched to a gene: 13. This CDR3 region has 16 residues. As DNA, the CDR3 is TGTGCCAGCAGCAGGACTAGCGAGTTATTGCGGGAGACCCAGTACTTC. Protein: CASSRTSELLRETQYF.

Concerning this clone itself: The junction and the germline gene differ at one end; a read error may be behind it. This chain connects TRBV6-5 to TRBJ1-1, with D hard to call. CDR1 is MNHEY, CDR2 SVGAGI, per germline. The CDR3 consists of 15 residues. CDR3 region: CASSYSGSGNAEAFF. CDR3 DNA: TGTGCCAGCAGTTACTCGGGGAGTGGGAACGCTGAAGCTTTCTTT.

The rearrangement links TRBV7-9 to TRBJ2-1; D ambiguous. Germline CDR1 and CDR2: SEHNR and FQNEAQ (reference sequence). The CDR3 loop spans 14 amino acids. The germline V and J ends were trimmed by 5 bases and 7 bases, with 15 bases remaining between them. CDR3 sequence: CASSPLSVGNEQFF. CDR3 in DNA: TGTGCCAGCAGCCCCCTCAGCGTCGGTAATGAGCAGTTCTTC.

The chain employs TRBV4-1 and TRBJ1-2, with no clear D. The CDR3 sequence is 15 residues long. Between the trimmed V and J ends, which lost 0 bases and 5 bases, there was a span of 13 bases. CDR1 and CDR2 (germline): MGHRA, YSYEKL. The CDR3 reads CASSQDRRVRYGYTF. The CDR3 nucleotides are TGCGCCAGCAGCCAAGATAGGAGGGTCCGATATGGCTACACCTTC.

The V gene is TRBV6-5, the J gene TRBJ2-2, with 8 bases matching TRBD2. J was trimmed by 5 bases and V by 0 bases; bases with no gene match: 2. CDR1 is MNHEY, CDR2 SVGAGI, per germline. This CDR3 is 15 amino acids long. The CDR3 protein is CASSYSTSGTGELFF. The DNA of the CDR3 is TGTGCCAGCAGTTACTCTACTAGCGGAACCGGGGAGCTGTTTTTT.

The rearrangement joins TRBV7-9 to TRBJ1-4, with TRBD1 as a possible D gene (5 bases). Germline V gene lookup returns CDR1 SEHNR and CDR2 FQNEAQ (reference sequence). V was pared by 5 bases and J by 8 bases, with 21 bases between. The CDR3 is made up of 16 amino acids. CDR3 bases: TGTGCCAGCAGCCCGGGAGAGTTTGGGGGAGGAGAAAAACTGTTTTTT. It yields the protein CASSPGEFGGGEKLFF.

The chain joins TRBV6-5 to TRBJ1-6; a possible D gene is TRBD1 (6 bases). The germline V and J ends were trimmed by 5 bases and 7 bases, with 15 bases remaining between them. Germline CDR1 MNHEY, CDR2 SVGAGI. This CDR3 spans 15 amino acids. Here the CDR3 reads CASSLLSGGNSPLHF. CDR3 sequence (DNA): TGTGCCAGCAGTCTCCTTTCGGGGGGCAATTCACCCCTCCACTTT.